Following are 32 T cell receptor beta chains from one sample sequenced in a study of T cells in narcolepsy (dated by TCRdb to 2016 to 2019). Library creation used the immunoSEQ multiplex PCR assay. TCRdb obtained this table from immuneACCESS and retained in-frame rearrangements with V and J assigned. These tables miss some clones; where compared with another copy, unresolved V genes account for less than half of the shortfall, and the remainder is unexplained. The sample table shows about 32,000 clones, and roughly 80% are seen once. The top ten constitute approximately 3.8% of the sample. Source material: memory (CD45RA-) CD4+ T cells from blood. This specimen's cell subset or site label, per the study, means: memory T cells sorted ex vivo from peripheral blood. The origin of the receptors is a human donor in good health.

This clone turned up a few times. This sequence joins TRBV5-6 and TRBJ1-1; no clear D gene. V lost 2 bases, J lost 0 bases, and 8 bases lay in between. The CDR3 is made up of 14 amino acids. The germline V gene has CDR1 SGHDT and CDR2 YYEEEE. DNA of the CDR3: TGTGCCAGCAGCTTCGGGAACGTGAACACTGAAGCTTTCTTT. Protein sequence: CASSFGNVNTEAFF.

The chain carries TRBV14 and TRBJ2-7; possibly TRBD2 for D (6 bases). The germline gives CDR1 SGHDN, CDR2 FVKESK. V shed 1 base and J shed 3 bases, with 10 bases lying between them. The CDR3 consists of 14 residues. CDR3 amino acids: CASSQAGVGYEQYF. The CDR3 DNA reads TGTGCCAGCAGCCAAGCGGGGGTTGGCTACGAGCAGTACTTC.

This clone was found a few times. This rearrangement joins TRBV27 to TRBJ2-2; D is perhaps TRBD1 (6 bases). Germline-derived CDR1 and CDR2 are MNHEY and SMNVEV (reference sequence). Trimming stripped 7 bases from V and 6 bases from J, with 18 bases between. The CDR3 covers 15 residues. In DNA form, the CDR3 reads TGTGCCAGCACCCCAGGGGTTTCAATATCCGGGGAGCTGTTTTTT. Protein sequence: CASTPGVSISGELFF.

This clone was counted a few times. V and J are TRBV5-4 and TRBJ2-3; no firm D call. The germline CDR1 and CDR2 sequences are SGHNT and YYREEE (reference sequence). CDR3 length: 11 residues. V lost 1 base and J 6 bases, leaving 3 bases between the germline ends. The CDR3 sequence: CASSLMDTQYF. CDR3 nucleotides: TGTGCCAGCAGCTTGATGGATACGCAGTATTTT. The complete variable domain, with remaining parts taken from reference TRBV5-4 and TRBJ2-3, reads ETGVTQSPTHLIKTRGQQVTLRCSSQSGHNTVSWYQQALGQGPQFIFQYYREEENGRGNFPPRFSGLQFPNYSSELNVNALELDDSALYLCASSLMDTQYFGPGTRLTVL.

V gene TRBV5-1 combines with J gene TRBJ2-7; the D gene is possibly TRBD1 (6 bases). CDR3 length: 15 residues. The V end lost 0 bases, the J end lost 2 bases, and 12 bases lay between the germline ends. Germline CDR1 SGHRS, CDR2 YFSETQ. The DNA for the CDR3 is TGCGCCAGCAGCTTGGCGGGGACAAATGCCTACGAGCAGTACTTC. Amino acid sequence: CASSLAGTNAYEQYF. Based on the CDR3 plus reference TRBV5-1 and TRBJ2-7, the full variable domain is KAGVTQTPRYLIKTRGQQVTLSCSPISGHRSVSWYQQTPGQGLQFLFEYFSETQRNKGNFPGRFSGRQFSNSRSEMNVSTLELGDSALYLCASSLAGTNAYEQYFGPGTRLTVT.

The chain joins TRBV5-1 to TRBJ2-7; TRBD1 or TRBD2 may be the D gene (5 bases each). The CDR3 consists of 14 residues. V shed 3 bases and J shed 6 bases, with 16 bases lying between them. Looked up from germline, CDR1 is SGHRS and CDR2 is YFSETQ. CDR3 sequence: CASSSGLVEGEQYF. The CDR3 DNA follows: TGCGCCAGCAGCTCAGGGTTGGTAGAGGGCGAGCAGTACTTC.

A few counts support this clone. The chain carries TRBV9 and TRBJ1-1; no reliable D call. V lost 1 base to trimming and J lost 0 bases, with 4 bases between them. CDR3 length: 13 residues. Germline V CDR1 and CDR2: SGDLS, YYNGEE. In DNA form, the CDR3 reads TGTGCCAGCAGCGTAAATGTGAACACTGAAGCTTTCTTT. It translates to CASSVNVNTEAFF.

The J gene is TRBJ2-2, the V gene TRBV6-5; 7 positions agree with TRBD1. The CDR3 loop spans 14 amino acids. Per germline, CDR1 MNHEY and CDR2 SVGAGI. V lost 5 bases, J lost 5 bases, and 5 bases stayed unmatched. CDR3 amino acids: CASSGDSRTGELFF. The DNA for the CDR3 is TGTGCCAGCAGTGGGGACAGTCGAACCGGGGAGCTGTTTTTT.

The CDR3 region has the DNA TGTGCCAGCAGCCCTAGCGGGAGGGCCTCGGATACGCAGTATTTT. Its translation: CASSPSGRASDTQYF. This sequence joins TRBV7-6 and TRBJ2-3; 12 nucleotides line up with TRBD2. Germline V lookup: CDR1 SGHVS, CDR2 FNYEAQ. J was trimmed by 6 bases and V by 5 bases; bases with no gene match: 6. The CDR3 totals 15 residues.

The chain carries TRBV6-1 and TRBJ2-3; D gene unclear. The CDR3 consists of 15 residues. The ends were cut back, 4 bases at V and 0 bases at J, with 11 bases in the middle. Per the germline V gene, CDR1 is MNHNS and CDR2 is SASEGT. This chain's CDR3 is CASSVARSSTDTQYF. CDR3 bases: TGTGCCAGCAGTGTGGCACGATCTAGCACAGATACGCAGTATTTT.

The chain carries TRBV6-1 and TRBJ2-7; no definite D call. This CDR3 spans 14 amino acids. Germline CDR1 reads MNHNS; CDR2 reads SASEGT. V was pared by 4 bases and J by 2 bases, with 12 bases between. CDR3: CASSVAVGPYEQYF. Written as DNA, the CDR3 is TGTGCCAGCAGTGTGGCGGTCGGACCCTACGAGCAGTACTTC.

This clone counts as medium-sized. The chain combines TRBV7-9 with TRBJ2-1; D may match TRBD1 or TRBD2 (5 bases each). Trimming took 4 bases from V and 4 from J, leaving 23 bases between them. Per germline, CDR1 SEHNR and CDR2 FQNEAQ (reference sequence). The CDR3 contains 18 residues. CDR3 in amino acids: CASSSTSSVRDHYNEQFF. In DNA form, the CDR3 reads TGTGCCAGCAGCTCAACATCCTCCGTTCGGGACCATTACAATGAGCAGTTCTTC.

The chain recombines TRBV9 with TRBJ1-6; D gene unclear. This CDR3 region has 15 residues. Trimming took 0 bases from V and 6 from J, leaving 10 bases between them. CDR1 and CDR2 from the germline V gene are SGDLS and YYNGEE. In DNA, the CDR3 is TGTGCCAGCAGCGTAGTGGGAATTGGTAATTCACCCCTCCACTTT. Translated, it gives CASSVVGIGNSPLHF.

V is TRBV7-2 and J is TRBJ1-3; 7 bases agree with TRBD1. The CDR3 length is 14 residues. V lost 5 bases and J lost 7; bases outside the gene matches: 8. Germline-derived CDR1 and CDR2 are SGHTA and FQGNSA. CDR3 DNA: TGTGCCAGCAGCCCGCTGGGACAGAGTAACACCATATATTTT. Protein product: CASSPLGQSNTIYF.

This clone was counted a few times. The gene calls are TRBV4-1 and TRBJ1-2; D ambiguous. The V and J ends lost 0 bases and 8 bases respectively, with 13 bases between them. The CDR3 sequence is 14 residues long. Germline loops: CDR1 MGHRA, CDR2 YSYEKL. The CDR3: CASSQEGGIAGYTF. The CDR3 nucleotides are TGCGCCAGCAGCCAAGAGGGCGGAATTGCAGGCTACACCTTC.

V is TRBV5-8 and J is TRBJ1-1, with D perhaps matching TRBD1 (6 bases). In germline, CDR1 is SGHTS, CDR2 YDEGEE. Trimming pared 0 bases from V and 0 bases from J, leaving 12 bases between. CDR3 length: 16 residues. The chain's CDR3 is CASSLAGARMNTEAFF. In DNA, the CDR3 is TGTGCCAGCAGCTTGGCGGGGGCACGGATGAACACTGAAGCTTTCTTT.

CDR3 sequence reads: CASSLSLAGTTTGELFF. The CDR3 DNA follows: TGTGCCAGCAGCTTATCTCTAGCGGGAACTACCACCGGGGAGCTGTTTTTT. This sequence joins TRBV11-2 and TRBJ2-2, with 9 bases lining up with TRBD2. V lost 2 bases, J lost 4 bases, and 8 bases stayed unmatched. The CDR3 has 17 amino acids. Germline lookup yields CDR1 SGHAT and CDR2 FQNNGV.

This chain links TRBV30 with TRBJ2-1; 11 positions match TRBD2. Germline V gives CDR1 GTSNPN, CDR2 SVGIG (reference sequence). V dropped 0 bases and J dropped 8; count of bases not matched to a gene: 3. This CDR3 is built from 14 residues. The CDR3 nucleotides read TGTGCCTGGAGTGTAAGGACTAGCGGGCATGAGCAGTTCTTC. It codes for CAWSVRTSGHEQFF. Looking up the rest from reference TRBV30 and TRBJ2-1 gives the full variable domain: SQTIHQWPATLVQPVGSPLSLECTVEGTSNPNLYWYRQAAGRGLQLLFYSVGIGQISSEVPQNLSASRPQDRQFILSSKKLLLSDSGFYLCAWSVRTSGHEQFFGPGTRLTVL.

The chain employs TRBV11-3 and TRBJ2-1; weak D call: TRBD2 (6 bases). The CDR3 extends over 15 amino acids. CDR1 is SGHNT and CDR2 is YENEEA in the germline V gene. V was clipped by 3 bases and J by 4 bases, with 13 bases between them. The CDR3 loop is CASSLEGDKYNEQFF. In DNA, the CDR3 is TGTGCCAGCAGCTTGGAGGGTGACAAGTACAATGAGCAGTTCTTC.

The chain is built from TRBV5-1 and TRBJ2-2, with 8 bases lining up with TRBD1. Trimming at V came to 4 bases and at J to 4 bases, leaving 3 bases not matched to a gene. Germline assignment: CDR1 SGHRS and CDR2 YFSETQ. This CDR3 is built from 14 residues. The CDR3 sequence: CASSQQGGTGELFF. Here the CDR3 DNA reads TGCGCCAGCAGCCAACAGGGGGGCACCGGGGAGCTGTTTTTT.

V usage is TRBV6-5 and J usage is TRBJ2-7, with a tentative D call TRBD1 (6 bases). Germline V lookup: CDR1 MNHEY, CDR2 SVGAGI. Trimming took off 4 bases at V and 3 bases at J, with 10 bases between the two ends. This CDR3 region has 13 residues. The CDR3 spells CASSFTGNYEQYF. The CDR3 region has the DNA TGTGCCAGCAGTTTTACAGGGAACTACGAGCAGTACTTC.

The rearrangement joins TRBV11-3 to TRBJ1-1, with D maybe TRBD1 (5 bases). In germline, CDR1 is SGHNT, CDR2 YENEEA. The CDR3 totals 14 residues. Between the trimmed V and J ends, which lost 7 bases and 1 base, there was a span of 13 bases. The CDR3 nucleotides are TGTGCCAGCACCCCGGGGCATGGGAACACTGAAGCTTTCTTT. It encodes CASTPGHGNTEAFF.

The V call is TRBV19, the J call TRBJ1-5; 8 bases map to TRBD1. V was clipped by 9 bases and J by 7 bases; unmatched bases: 11. Germline CDR1 is LNHDA and CDR2 is SQIVND (reference sequence). The CDR3 sequence is 14 residues long. CDR3 nucleotides: TGTGCCAGGCCAAGGGACAGGCGGTACCAGCCCCAGCATTTT. Protein: CARPRDRRYQPQHF.

This clone came up once. The gene calls are TRBV5-6 and TRBJ2-7, with 10 bases matching TRBD1. The J segment lost 1 base and the V segment lost 0 bases, leaving 1 base of the junction unmatched. The CDR3 covers 15 residues. CDR1 and CDR2 from the germline V gene are SGHDT and YYEEEE. CDR3 residues: CASSLVGQGSYEQYF. CDR3 sequence (DNA): TGTGCCAGCAGCTTGGTGGGACAGGGGTCCTACGAGCAGTACTTC.

The chain combines TRBV5-5 with TRBJ2-3; D possibly corresponds to TRBD1 (6 bases). CDR1 is SGHKS, CDR2 YYEKEE, per germline (reference sequence). The CDR3 sequence is 16 residues long. The germline V and J ends were trimmed by 3 bases and 1 base, with 15 bases remaining between them. The CDR3 nucleotides read TGTGCCAGCAGCTCTACGACAGGACACGGCACAGATACGCAGTATTTT. Encoded protein: CASSSTTGHGTDTQYF.

This clone has a handful of counts. The rearrangement links TRBV28 to TRBJ1-1; D is undetermined. V lost 9 bases and J lost 0, with 14 bases in between. Germline V CDR1 and CDR2: MDHEN, SYDVKM. The CDR3 has 14 residues. This CDR3 reads CASLDGPMNTEAFF. The CDR3 bases are TGTGCCAGTCTTGACGGACCCATGAACACTGAAGCTTTCTTT.

V usage is TRBV7-2 and J usage is TRBJ1-2; the D is unclear. In germline, CDR1 is SGHTA, CDR2 FQGNSA. The V gene lost 5 bases and the J gene lost 1 base, with 8 bases spanning the gap. The CDR3 has 13 residues. Written as DNA, the CDR3 is TGTGCCAGCAGCCCCCGAAGTAACTATGGCTACACCTTC. Protein sequence: CASSPRSNYGYTF.

The chain is built from TRBV27 and TRBJ2-1, with D perhaps matching TRBD2 (6 bases). CDR1 is MNHEY and CDR2 is SMNVEV in the germline V gene (reference sequence). V was cut by 3 bases and J by 4 bases, with 16 bases left in between. The CDR3 loop spans 16 amino acids. The CDR3 DNA reads TGTGCCAGCAGTTTCCAGGGAGGAAACTCTTACAATGAGCAGTTCTTC. This codes for CASSFQGGNSYNEQFF.

CDR3: CASSWGQSNQPQHF. Written as DNA, the CDR3 is TGTGCCAGCAGTTGGGGACAGAGCAATCAGCCCCAGCATTTT. The rearrangement uses TRBV6-5 and TRBJ1-5, with TRBD1 matching over 7 bases. Germline V gives CDR1 MNHEY, CDR2 SVGAGI. The ends lost 4 bases at V and 1 base at J; junction bases unmatched: 1. The length of the CDR3 is 14 residues.

The V and J genes are TRBV6-1 and TRBJ2-3, with no clear D. Per the germline V gene, CDR1 is MNHNS and CDR2 is SASEGT. This CDR3 is 12 amino acids long. Deletions cut 3 bases from V and 4 bases from J, with 5 bases between. This CDR3 reads CASSDWADTQYF. The CDR3 DNA reads as TGTGCCAGCAGTGACTGGGCAGATACGCAGTATTTT.

This clone was counted a single time. The chain is built from TRBV18 and TRBJ2-3, with D possibly being TRBD2 (6 bases). This CDR3 contains 13 residues. Trimming shortened V by 5 bases and J by 5 bases, and 11 bases separated the two germline ends. Germline-derived CDR1 and CDR2 are KGHSH and LQKENI. In DNA form, the CDR3 reads TGTGCCAGCTCATCCCAGGAGGGAGATACGCAGTATTTT. Translation: CASSSQEGDTQYF.

This clone occurred once. The gene calls are TRBV29-1 and TRBJ2-7; D possibly corresponds to TRBD2 (6 bases). CDR1 is SQVTM, CDR2 ANQGSEA, per germline. The CDR3 consists of 11 residues. Trimming took 4 bases from V and 4 from J, leaving 8 bases between them. The CDR3 nucleotides are TGCAGCGTTGGGACTACTTACGAGCAGTACTTC. This gives the protein CSVGTTYEQYF.